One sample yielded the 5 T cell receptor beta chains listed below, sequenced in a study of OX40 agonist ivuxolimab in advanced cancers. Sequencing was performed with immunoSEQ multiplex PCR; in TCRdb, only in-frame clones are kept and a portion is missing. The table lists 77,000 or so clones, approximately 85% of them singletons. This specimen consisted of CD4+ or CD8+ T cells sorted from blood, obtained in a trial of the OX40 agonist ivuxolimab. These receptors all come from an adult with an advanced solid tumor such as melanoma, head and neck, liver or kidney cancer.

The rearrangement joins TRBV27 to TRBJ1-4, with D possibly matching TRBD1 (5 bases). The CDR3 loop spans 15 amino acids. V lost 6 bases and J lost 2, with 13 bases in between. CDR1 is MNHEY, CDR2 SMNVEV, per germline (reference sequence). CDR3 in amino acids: CASSPRTRTNEKLFF. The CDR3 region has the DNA TGTGCCAGCAGCCCACGGACACGGACTAATGAAAAACTGTTTTTT.

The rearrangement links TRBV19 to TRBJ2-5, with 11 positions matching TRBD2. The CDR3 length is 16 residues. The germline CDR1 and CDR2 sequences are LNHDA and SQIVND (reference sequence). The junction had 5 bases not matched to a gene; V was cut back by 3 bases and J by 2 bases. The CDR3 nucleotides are TGTGCCAGTAGTATTAGGACTAGCGGGCCTCAAGAGACCCAGTACTTC. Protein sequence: CASSIRTSGPQETQYF.

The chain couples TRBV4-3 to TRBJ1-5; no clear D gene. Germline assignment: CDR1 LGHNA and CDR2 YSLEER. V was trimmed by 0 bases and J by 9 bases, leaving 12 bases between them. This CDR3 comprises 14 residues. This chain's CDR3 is CASSQDQTFGPQHF. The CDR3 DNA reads TGCGCCAGCAGCCAAGATCAAACGTTTGGGCCCCAGCATTTT.

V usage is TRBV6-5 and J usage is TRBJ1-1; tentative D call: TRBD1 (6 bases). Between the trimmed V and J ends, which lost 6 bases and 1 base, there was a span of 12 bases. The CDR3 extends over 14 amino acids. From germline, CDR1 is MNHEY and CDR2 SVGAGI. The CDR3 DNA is TGTGCCAGCAGCCTGAGGGGGGGGAACACTGAAGCTTTCTTT. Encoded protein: CASSLRGGNTEAFF.

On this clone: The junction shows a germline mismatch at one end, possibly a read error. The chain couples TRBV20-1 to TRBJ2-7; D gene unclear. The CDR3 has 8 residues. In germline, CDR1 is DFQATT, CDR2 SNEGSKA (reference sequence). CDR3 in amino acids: CSARDLTF. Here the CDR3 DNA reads TGCAGTGCTAGAGATCTCACCTTC.